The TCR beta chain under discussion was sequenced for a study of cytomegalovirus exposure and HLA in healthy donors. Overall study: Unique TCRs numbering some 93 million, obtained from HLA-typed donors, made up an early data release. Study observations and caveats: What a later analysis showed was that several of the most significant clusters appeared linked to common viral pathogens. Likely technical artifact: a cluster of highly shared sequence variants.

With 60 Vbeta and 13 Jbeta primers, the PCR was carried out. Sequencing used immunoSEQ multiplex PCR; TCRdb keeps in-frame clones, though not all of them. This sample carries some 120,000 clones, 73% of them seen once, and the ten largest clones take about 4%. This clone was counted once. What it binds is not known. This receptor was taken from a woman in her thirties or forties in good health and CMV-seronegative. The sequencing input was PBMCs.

The CDR3 loop reads CASTDSGGSTEAFF. The CDR3 coding sequence is TGTGCCAGCACCGATTCCGGGGGGAGCACTGAAGCTTTCTTT. The chain uses TRBV7-2 and TRBJ1-1; TRBD1 might be the D (5 bases). V dropped 7 bases and J dropped 4 bases, with 16 bases sitting between them. Per germline, CDR1 SGHTA and CDR2 FQGNSA. The CDR3 spans 14 residues. The variable domain in full, completed from reference TRBV7-2 and TRBJ1-1, reads GAGVSQSPSNKVTEKGKDVELRCDPISGHTALYWYRQSLGQGLEFLIYFQGNSAPDKSGLPSDRFSAERTGGSVSTLTIQRTQQEDSAVYLCASTDSGGSTEAFFGQGTRLTVV.